This T cell receptor beta chain was found in a study of cytomegalovirus exposure and HLA in healthy donors. In the study overall: The Caucasian-associated ancestry cluster held roughly 80% of 300 to 450 genotyped donors.

Study-level findings and limits: Rarity marked most TCR sequences, yet some public TCRs occurred in many donors. In a later analysis, 16,951 TCR beta sequences were associated with HLA alleles at 0.05 false discovery rate.

PCR primers comprised 60 Vbeta and 13 Jbeta primers. Original analysis: As a later analysis found, there were approximately 80 million unique TCR beta chains, of which roughly 11 million were shared. The protocol was immunoSEQ multiplex PCR, while the TCRdb copy is restricted to in-frame clones and leaves out a portion. Clone size and the V and J calls come from that table; the DNA yielded D and trimming. The sample has 120,000 or so clones, more than 70% seen once. As for this clone: Its antigen remains unknown.

CDR3 length equals 18 residues. CDR1 is SGHNT and CDR2 is YENEEA in the germline V gene. Trimming cost V 1 base and J 3 bases; bases outside gene matches: 8. The sample comprised PBMCs. V and J are TRBV11-3 and TRBJ2-1; 11 bases agree with TRBD2. The receptor's source is a woman between 50 and 59 years old in good health and CMV-seropositive. CDR3 amino acids: CASSLVTSGSGVYNEQFF. CDR3 sequence (DNA): TGTGCCAGCAGCTTAGTAACTAGCGGGAGCGGGGTCTACAATGAGCAGTTCTTC.